Listed here is a single T cell receptor beta chain. This CDR3 has 13 amino acids. The germline CDR1 and CDR2 sequences are SQVTM and ANQGSEA. With 3 bases removed from V and 5 bases from J, the gap between germline ends came to 13 bases. This record comes from a study of blood T cell repertoires in COVID-19. Study summary: Samples taken during acute and convalescent COVID-19 were collected in the United States, Italy and Spain.

Living in 24 US areas, the participants were between 18 and 89 years of age. Each participant's cohort was designated according to participant-reported clinical history. Within the 2 weeks before study entry, each person in the exposed group met a COVID-19 case. Profiled with immunoSEQ multiplex PCR; TCRdb holds only in-frame clones, not every one. The sample includes 250,000 to 300,000 clones, 89% of them seen just once. The source is a woman aged 45-65 years who had been exposed to COVID-19. The chain links TRBV29-1 to TRBJ1-1; the D gene is possibly TRBD1 (5 bases). Sequencing input: PBMCs or T cells enriched from blood (not recorded which). This chain's CDR3 is CSVESGARTEAFF. CDR3 in DNA: TGCAGCGTTGAGTCTGGGGCCCGGACTGAAGCTTTCTTT.